Listed here are 20 T cell receptor beta chains from one sample, sequenced in a study of T cell responses to AZD1222 COVID-19 vaccine. The table came from immunoSEQ multiplex PCR; TCRdb's copy has only in-frame clones and leaves some out. The table lists fewer than 200,000 clones, approximately 92% of them singletons. Sequencing used peripheral blood, obtained on day 0 of AZD1222 vaccination. The source of these receptors is an adult in good health.

The rearrangement uses TRBV10-3 and TRBJ1-3; D is perhaps TRBD1 (5 bases). V lost 4 bases to trimming and J lost 4 bases, with 11 bases between them. Germline V gene sequence: CDR1 ENHRY, CDR2 SYGVKD. This CDR3 spans 14 amino acids. This CDR3 is CAISGGNLGNTIYF. The CDR3 DNA sequence: TGTGCCATCAGTGGGGGGAATTTGGGAAACACCATATATTTT.

The V gene is TRBV6-2 or TRBV6-3, the J gene TRBJ2-7; no firm D call. V gave up 0 bases and J gave up 1 base, with 4 bases separating them. In germline, CDR1 is MNHEY, CDR2 SVGEGT. This CDR3 spans 13 amino acids. CDR3 DNA sequence: TGTGCCAGCAGTTACTCGAAATCCTACGAGCAGTACTTC. Protein: CASSYSKSYEQYF.

This sequence joins TRBV4-2 and TRBJ2-2; a possible D gene is TRBD1 (6 bases). The CDR3 extends over 16 amino acids. Trimming took 4 bases from V and 5 from J, leaving 17 bases between them. Germline CDR1 LGHNA, CDR2 YNFKEQ. The CDR3 region is CASSPTLQGGTGELFF. CDR3 sequence (DNA): TGTGCCAGCAGCCCGACCCTGCAAGGGGGTACCGGGGAGCTGTTTTTT.

J is TRBJ2-4 and V is TRBV5-4, with D possibly TRBD1 on 6 matching bases. This CDR3 comprises 15 residues. CDR1 is SGHNT and CDR2 is YYREEE in the germline V gene (reference sequence). V lost 0 bases to trimming and J lost 6 bases, with 13 bases between them. Written as DNA, the CDR3 is TGTGCCAGCAGCTTGGGACAGGAAGGATCAAACATTCAGTACTTC. Its protein is CASSLGQEGSNIQYF.

This rearrangement joins TRBV2 to TRBJ1-1, with 10 nucleotides matching TRBD1. Germline V gives CDR1 SNHLY, CDR2 FYNNEI. This CDR3 comprises 14 residues. The V and J ends lost 6 bases and 1 base, in that order; junction bases with no gene match: 2. DNA for the CDR3: TGTGCCAGCAGAGGGACAGGGGCGAACACTGAAGCTTTCTTT. Amino acids: CASRGTGANTEAFF.

The CDR3 DNA follows: TGCGCCAGCAGCCAAGATGGCCCCGGGACGGATGAAAAACTGTTTTTT. Translation gives CASSQDGPGTDEKLFF. The chain employs TRBV4-3 and TRBJ1-4; D possibly corresponds to TRBD1 (5 bases). Deletions cut 0 bases from V and 6 bases from J, with 14 bases between. CDR1 and CDR2 (germline): LGHNA, YSLEER. This CDR3 region has 16 residues.

CDR3 loop: CASTWGSSGYTF. The CDR3 coding sequence is TGTGCCAGTACATGGGGGTCGTCTGGCTACACCTTC. This chain uses TRBV19 with TRBJ1-2, with D possibly being TRBD1 (5 bases). V lost 7 bases, J lost 7 bases, and 13 bases lay in between. Germline V gene data show CDR1 as LNHDA and CDR2 as SQIVND (reference sequence). The CDR3 has 12 residues.

This clone was found once. The CDR3 spells CASSLGGGGAPDTQYF. CDR3 bases: TGCGCCAGCAGCTTGGGAGGCGGGGGGGCACCAGATACGCAGTATTTT. This chain connects TRBV5-1 to TRBJ2-3, with 9 bases lining up with TRBD2. Germline assignment: CDR1 SGHRS and CDR2 YFSETQ. The CDR3 has 16 residues. V was clipped by 0 bases and J by 4 bases; unmatched bases: 6.

The chain has TRBV7-2 and TRBJ2-1; D unclear. Between the trimmed V and J ends, which lost 0 bases and 10 bases, there was a span of 10 bases. Germline loops: CDR1 SGHTA, CDR2 FQGNSA. CDR3 length equals 13 residues. Here the CDR3 reads CASSLAKSPEQFF. CDR3 DNA: TGTGCCAGCAGCTTAGCCAAGTCCCCCGAGCAGTTCTTC.

This chain joins TRBV24-1 and TRBJ2-3; D is perhaps TRBD2 (5 bases). The CDR3 spans 16 residues. The V and J ends lost 3 bases and 4 bases respectively, with 16 bases between them. Germline CDR1 KGHDR, CDR2 SFDVKD. DNA of the CDR3: TGTGCCACCAGTGATCAGACCCACGGAGGTGCAGATACGCAGTATTTT. Amino acid sequence: CATSDQTHGGADTQYF.

The chain links TRBV30 to TRBJ1-6; TRBD1 might be the D (5 bases). CDR1 and CDR2 from the germline V gene are GTSNPN and SVGIG (reference sequence). Deletions cut 3 bases from V and 6 bases from J, with 9 bases between. The CDR3 is 13 residues long. The CDR3 loop reads CAWSSGGNSPLHF. Here the CDR3 DNA reads TGTGCCTGGAGCAGTGGGGGTAATTCACCCCTCCACTTT.

The gene calls are TRBV5-5 and TRBJ2-5, with D unresolved. V shed 0 bases and J shed 4 bases, with 10 bases lying between them. The CDR3 is 14 residues long. Germline CDR1 SGHKS, CDR2 YYEKEE (reference sequence). This CDR3 is CASSLEWGAETQYF. CDR3 nucleotide sequence: TGTGCCAGCAGCTTGGAATGGGGTGCAGAGACCCAGTACTTC. The entire variable domain, with the rest obtained from reference TRBV5-5 and TRBJ2-5, is as follows: DAGVTQSPTHLIKTRGQQVTLRCSPISGHKSVSWYQQVLGQGPQFIFQYYEKEERGRGNFPDRFSARQFPNYSSELNVNALLLGDSALYLCASSLEWGAETQYFGPGTRLLVL.

The chain carries TRBV5-1 and TRBJ2-3; D is undetermined. The CDR3 runs 15 residues. Germline V CDR1 and CDR2: SGHRS, YFSETQ. The germline V and J ends were trimmed by 5 bases and 0 bases, with 13 bases remaining between them. In nucleotides, the CDR3 is TGCGCCAGCAGAAGGAGCTCCACTAGCACAGATACGCAGTATTTT. Translation: CASRRSSTSTDTQYF.

The V call is TRBV24-1, the J call TRBJ1-1, with TRBD1 matching 8 bases. In germline, CDR1 is KGHDR, CDR2 SFDVKD. V gave up 8 bases and J gave up 3 bases; unmatched junction bases: 13. This CDR3 is built from 16 residues. CDR3 nucleotides: TGTGCCACCAAGCCATCAGGGGGCGCCGACCACACTGAAGCTTTCTTT. Protein product: CATKPSGGADHTEAFF.

The chain combines TRBV19 with TRBJ1-2, with 7 bases aligning to TRBD1. CDR1 LNHDA and CDR2 SQIVND come from the germline V gene (reference sequence). The length of the CDR3 is 14 residues. The junction had 15 bases not matched to a gene; V was cut back by 8 bases and J by 9 bases. CDR3 DNA sequence: TGTGCCAGTCGGGCCCAGGGGGAGGTCGGCCGCTACACCTTC. Encoded protein: CASRAQGEVGRYTF.

This chain connects TRBV3-1 (or the pseudogene TRBV3-2) to TRBJ1-6; TRBD1 is a possible D gene (6 bases). This CDR3 has 19 residues. V was clipped by 1 base and J by 0 bases, with 16 bases between them. Germline values: CDR1 LGHDT, CDR2 YNNKEL (reference sequence). The CDR3 sequence is CASSQGDTALISYNSPLHF. CDR3 nucleotides: TGTGCCAGCAGCCAAGGGGACACCGCTTTGATCTCCTATAATTCACCCCTCCACTTT.

This clone was detected only once. The CDR3 nucleotides read TGTGCCACCAGCAGATACTCGGGACTAGCGGGGGATGAGCAGTACTTC. Its translation is CATSRYSGLAGDEQYF. The chain employs TRBV15 and TRBJ2-7; 14 nucleotides agree with TRBD2. The CDR3 sequence is 16 residues long. Germline V lookup: CDR1 LNHNV, CDR2 YYDKDF (reference sequence). Trimming cost V 2 bases and J 7 bases; bases outside gene matches: 7. Full variable domain (rest looked up from reference TRBV15 and TRBJ2-7): DAMVIQNPRYQVTQFGKPVTLSCSQTLNHNVMYWYQQKSSQAPKLLFHYYDKDFNNEADTPDNFQSRRPNTSFCFLDIRSPGLGDTAMYLCATSRYSGLAGDEQYFGPGTRLTVT.

Only one count was recorded for this clone. The chain recombines TRBV27 with TRBJ2-5; D unresolved. The CDR3 has 13 amino acids. The germline V gene has CDR1 MNHEY and CDR2 SMNVEV (reference sequence). The V end was cut by 2 bases, the J end by 3 bases, with 7 bases between. CDR3 bases: TGTGCCAGCAGTTTAGTCCAGGAAGAGACCCAGTACTTC. Its translation: CASSLVQEETQYF.

The genes are TRBV9 and TRBJ1-2; TRBD1 is a possible D gene (6 bases). V was clipped by 3 bases and J by 2 bases, with 17 bases between them. Germline CDR1 reads SGDLS; CDR2 reads YYNGEE. The CDR3 contains 16 residues. In nucleotides, the CDR3 is TGTGCCAGCAGCGCGCTTTTAGGGGGTAGGAACTATGGCTACACCTTC. Its protein is CASSALLGGRNYGYTF.

The chain uses TRBV27 and TRBJ2-1; 13 positions agree with TRBD2. This CDR3 contains 17 residues. The junction had 6 bases not matched to a gene; V was cut back by 0 bases and J by 7 bases. Germline CDR1 and CDR2: MNHEY and SMNVEV (reference sequence). The CDR3 sequence: CASSLSRGLAGFNEQFF. The CDR3 nucleotides are TGTGCCAGCAGTTTATCGAGGGGACTAGCGGGATTTAATGAGCAGTTCTTC.